This TCR beta chain was captured in a study of cytomegalovirus exposure and HLA in healthy donors. Study summary: A previous analysis identified 95 million to 140 million unique TCR beta sequences derived from approximately 190 million T cells.

Whole-study findings and limits: There were some V segments, including TRBV6-2 and TRBV6-3, excluded as indistinguishable.

It was with 60 Vbeta and 13 Jbeta primers that the PCR ran. Here immunoSEQ multiplex PCR was the method, and the copy in TCRdb shows in-frame clones only, minus some. This sample has some 130,000 clones, with 75% to 85% found just once. Trimming cost V 5 bases and J 2 bases; bases outside gene matches: 7. This CDR3 is built from 15 residues. The germline CDR1 and CDR2 sequences are SGHTA and FQGTGA. Of note for this clone: Antigen: not known.

Sequenced input: PBMCs. The sequence was collected from a man between 18 and 35 years old in good health and CMV-seronegative. The chain uses TRBV7-3 and TRBJ1-1; the match to TRBD1 covers 8 bases. This CDR3 reads CASSRSTGGNTEAFF. CDR3 coding DNA: TGTGCCAGCAGCCGATCAACAGGGGGAAACACTGAAGCTTTCTTT.